What follows is one T cell receptor (beta chain) and its context. What it binds is unknown. This sample was taken from a study of cytomegalovirus exposure and HLA in healthy donors. Study results and caveats: Roughly even sequencing depth across donors was the assumption behind the presence/absence analyses. A list of around 150 TCR beta chains associated with cytomegalovirus was given.

The study ran its PCR with 60 Vbeta and 13 Jbeta primers. In the study's own analysis: In a later analysis, 8.5 million to 14 million of tens of millions of unique beta chains occurred in at least two donors. This table comes from immunoSEQ multiplex PCR, and its TCRdb copy is limited to in-frame clones, with some not included. The V and J calls and clone size are taken from that table; D and trimming were inferred from the DNA. The sample records more than 80,000 clones, around 64% being singletons. All the people who gave samples were healthy bone marrow donors. The receptor was derived from a man aged 55 to 70 in good health and CMV-seronegative. The sequencing sample was made of PBMCs.

This CDR3 is CASSYGSFGEQYF. CDR3 DNA: TGCGCCAGCAGTTATGGCTCGTTCGGGGAGCAGTACTTC. The chain uses TRBV5-1 and TRBJ2-7, with D unclear. With 5 bases removed from V and 7 bases from J, the gap between germline ends came to 16 bases. The CDR3 covers 13 residues. Germline V CDR1 and CDR2: SGHRS, YFSETQ.